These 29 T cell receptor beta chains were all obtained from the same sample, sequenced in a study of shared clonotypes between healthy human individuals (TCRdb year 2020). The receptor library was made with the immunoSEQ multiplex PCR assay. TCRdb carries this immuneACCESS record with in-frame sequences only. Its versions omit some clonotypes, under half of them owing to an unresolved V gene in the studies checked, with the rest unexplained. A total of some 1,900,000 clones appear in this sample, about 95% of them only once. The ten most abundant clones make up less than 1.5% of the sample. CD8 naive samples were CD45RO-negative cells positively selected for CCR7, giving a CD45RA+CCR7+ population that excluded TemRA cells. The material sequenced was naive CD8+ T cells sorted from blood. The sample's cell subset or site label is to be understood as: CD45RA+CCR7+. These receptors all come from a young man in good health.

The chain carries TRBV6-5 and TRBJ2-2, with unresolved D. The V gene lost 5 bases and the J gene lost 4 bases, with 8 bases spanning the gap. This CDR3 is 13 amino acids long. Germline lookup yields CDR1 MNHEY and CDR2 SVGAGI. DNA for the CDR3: TGTGCCAGCAGTGATCAGAGCACCGGGGAGCTGTTTTTT. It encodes CASSDQSTGELFF.

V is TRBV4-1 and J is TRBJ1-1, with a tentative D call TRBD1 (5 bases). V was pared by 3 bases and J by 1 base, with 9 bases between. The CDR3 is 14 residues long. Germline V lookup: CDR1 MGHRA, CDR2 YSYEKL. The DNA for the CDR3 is TGCGCCAGCAGCCATGAAGGACAGAACACTGAAGCTTTCTTT. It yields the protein CASSHEGQNTEAFF.

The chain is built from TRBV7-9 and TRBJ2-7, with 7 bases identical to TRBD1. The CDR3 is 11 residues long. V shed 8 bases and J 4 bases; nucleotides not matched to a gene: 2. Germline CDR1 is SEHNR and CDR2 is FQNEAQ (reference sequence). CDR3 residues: CASGTAYEQYF. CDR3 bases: TGTGCCAGCGGGACAGCTTACGAGCAGTACTTC.

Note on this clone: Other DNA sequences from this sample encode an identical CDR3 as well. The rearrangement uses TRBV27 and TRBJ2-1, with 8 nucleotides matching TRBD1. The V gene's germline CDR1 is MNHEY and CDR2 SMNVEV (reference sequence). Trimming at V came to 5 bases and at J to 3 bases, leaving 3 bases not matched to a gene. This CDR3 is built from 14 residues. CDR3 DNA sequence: TGTGCCAGCAGTCCAGGGACAGGCTACAATGAGCAGTTCTTC. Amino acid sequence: CASSPGTGYNEQFF.

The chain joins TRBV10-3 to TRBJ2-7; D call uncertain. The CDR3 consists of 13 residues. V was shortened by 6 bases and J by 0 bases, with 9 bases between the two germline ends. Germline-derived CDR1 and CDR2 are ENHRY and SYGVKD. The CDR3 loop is CAIRQESSYEQYF. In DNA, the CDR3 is TGTGCCATCAGGCAGGAGAGCTCCTACGAGCAGTACTTC.

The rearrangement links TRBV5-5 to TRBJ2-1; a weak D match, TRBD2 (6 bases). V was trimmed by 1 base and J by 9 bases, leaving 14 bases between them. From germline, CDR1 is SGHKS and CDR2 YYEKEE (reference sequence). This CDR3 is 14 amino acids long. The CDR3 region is CASSLWSSDGEQFF. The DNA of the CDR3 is TGTGCCAGCAGCTTGTGGTCTAGCGACGGTGAGCAGTTCTTC.

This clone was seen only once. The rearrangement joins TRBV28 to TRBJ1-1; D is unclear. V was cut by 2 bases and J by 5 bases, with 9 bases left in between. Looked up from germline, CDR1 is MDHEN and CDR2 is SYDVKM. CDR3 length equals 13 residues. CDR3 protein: CASSLGIGTEAFF. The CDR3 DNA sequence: TGTGCCAGCAGTTTAGGAATAGGGACTGAAGCTTTCTTT. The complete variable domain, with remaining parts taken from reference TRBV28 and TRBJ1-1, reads DVKVTQSSRYLVKRTGEKVFLECVQDMDHENMFWYRQDPGLGLRLIYFSYDVKMKEKGDIPEGYSVSREKKERFSLILESASTNQTSMYLCASSLGIGTEAFFGQGTRLTVV.

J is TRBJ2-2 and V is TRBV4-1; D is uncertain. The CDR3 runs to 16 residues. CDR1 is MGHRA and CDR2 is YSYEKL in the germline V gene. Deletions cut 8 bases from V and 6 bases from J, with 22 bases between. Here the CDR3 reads CASRWVADSPPGELFF. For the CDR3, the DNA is TGCGCCAGCCGATGGGTAGCCGATTCACCGCCCGGGGAGCTGTTTTTT.

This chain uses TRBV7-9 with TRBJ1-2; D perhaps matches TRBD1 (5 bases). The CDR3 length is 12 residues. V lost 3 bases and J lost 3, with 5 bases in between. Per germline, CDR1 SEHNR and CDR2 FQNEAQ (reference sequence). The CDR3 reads CASSFRDYGYTF. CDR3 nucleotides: TGTGCCAGCAGCTTCAGGGACTATGGCTACACCTTC.

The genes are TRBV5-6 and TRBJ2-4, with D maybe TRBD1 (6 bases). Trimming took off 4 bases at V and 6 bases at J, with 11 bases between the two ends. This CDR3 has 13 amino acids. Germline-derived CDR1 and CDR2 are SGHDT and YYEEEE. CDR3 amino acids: CASSPTGLNIQYF. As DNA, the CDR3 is TGTGCCAGCAGCCCGACAGGACTAAACATTCAGTACTTC.

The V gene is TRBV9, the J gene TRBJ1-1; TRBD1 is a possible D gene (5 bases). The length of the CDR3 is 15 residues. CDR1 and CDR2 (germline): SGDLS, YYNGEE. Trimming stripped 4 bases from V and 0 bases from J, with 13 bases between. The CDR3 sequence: CASSPTGQLNTEAFF. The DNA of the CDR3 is TGTGCCAGCAGCCCGACGGGGCAGCTGAACACTGAAGCTTTCTTT.

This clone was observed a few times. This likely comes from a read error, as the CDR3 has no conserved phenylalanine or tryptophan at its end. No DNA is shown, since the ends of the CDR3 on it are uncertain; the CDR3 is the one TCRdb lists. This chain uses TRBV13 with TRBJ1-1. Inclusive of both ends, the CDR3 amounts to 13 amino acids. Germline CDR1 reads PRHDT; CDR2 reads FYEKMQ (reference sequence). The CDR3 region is CASSLGLNSPKDL.

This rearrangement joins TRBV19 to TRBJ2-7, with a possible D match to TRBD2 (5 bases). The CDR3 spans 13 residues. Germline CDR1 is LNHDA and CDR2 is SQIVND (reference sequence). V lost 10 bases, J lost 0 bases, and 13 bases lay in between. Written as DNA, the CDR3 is TGTGCCACCGCCTCGGCGGGCTCCTACGAGCAGTACTTC. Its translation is CATASAGSYEQYF.

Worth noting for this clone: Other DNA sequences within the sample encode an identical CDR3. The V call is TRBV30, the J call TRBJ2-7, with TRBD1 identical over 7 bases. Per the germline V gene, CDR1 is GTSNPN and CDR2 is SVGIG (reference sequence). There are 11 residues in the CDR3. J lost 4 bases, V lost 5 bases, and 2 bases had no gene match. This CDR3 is CAWDREYEQYF. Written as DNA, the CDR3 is TGTGCCTGGGACAGGGAATACGAGCAGTACTTC. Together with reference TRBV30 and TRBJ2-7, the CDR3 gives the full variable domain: SQTIHQWPATLVQPVGSPLSLECTVEGTSNPNLYWYRQAAGRGLQLLFYSVGIGQISSEVPQNLSASRPQDRQFILSSKKLLLSDSGFYLCAWDREYEQYFGPGTRLTVT.

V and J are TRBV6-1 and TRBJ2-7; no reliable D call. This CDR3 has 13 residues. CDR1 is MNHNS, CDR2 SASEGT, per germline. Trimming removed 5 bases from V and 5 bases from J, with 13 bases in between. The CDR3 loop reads CASSLLLLDEQYF. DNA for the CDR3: TGTGCCAGCAGTCTCCTACTCCTGGACGAGCAGTACTTC.

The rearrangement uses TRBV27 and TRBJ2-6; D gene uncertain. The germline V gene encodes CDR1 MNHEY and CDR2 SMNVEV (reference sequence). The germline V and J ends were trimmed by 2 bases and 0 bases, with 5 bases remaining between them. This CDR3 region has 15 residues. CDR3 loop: CASSLTLSGANVLTF. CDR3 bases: TGTGCCAGCAGTTTAACCCTCTCTGGGGCCAACGTCCTGACTTTC.

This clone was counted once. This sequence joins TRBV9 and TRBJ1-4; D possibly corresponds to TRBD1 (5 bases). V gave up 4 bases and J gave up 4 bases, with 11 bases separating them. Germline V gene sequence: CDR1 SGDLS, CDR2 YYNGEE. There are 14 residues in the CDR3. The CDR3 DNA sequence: TGTGCCAGCAGCATTTCCAGGGATAATGAAAAACTGTTTTTT. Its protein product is CASSISRDNEKLFF.

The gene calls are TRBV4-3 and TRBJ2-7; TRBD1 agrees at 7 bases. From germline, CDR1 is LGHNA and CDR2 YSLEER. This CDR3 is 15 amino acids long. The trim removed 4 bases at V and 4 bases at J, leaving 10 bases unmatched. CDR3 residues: CASSLGQASGYEQYF. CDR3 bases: TGCGCCAGCAGCCTCGGACAGGCCTCTGGTTACGAGCAGTACTTC.

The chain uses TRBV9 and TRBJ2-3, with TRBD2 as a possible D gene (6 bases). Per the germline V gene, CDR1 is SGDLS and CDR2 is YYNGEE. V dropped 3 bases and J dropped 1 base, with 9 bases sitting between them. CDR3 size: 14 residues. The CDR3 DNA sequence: TGTGCCAGCAGCGGTGGAGGGGGCACAGATACGCAGTATTTT. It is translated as CASSGGGGTDTQYF.

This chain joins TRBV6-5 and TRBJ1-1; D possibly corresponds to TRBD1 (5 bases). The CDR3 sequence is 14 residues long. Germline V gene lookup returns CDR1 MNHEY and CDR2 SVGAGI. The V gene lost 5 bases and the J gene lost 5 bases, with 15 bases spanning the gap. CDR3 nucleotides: TGTGCCAGCAGTGTCGGGGGAGGGGTGACTGAAGCTTTCTTT. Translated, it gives CASSVGGGVTEAFF.

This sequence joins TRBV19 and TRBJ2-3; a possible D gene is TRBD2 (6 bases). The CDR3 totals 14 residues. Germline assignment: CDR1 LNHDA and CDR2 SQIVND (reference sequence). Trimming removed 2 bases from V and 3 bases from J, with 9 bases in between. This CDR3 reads CASSIWRVTDTQYF. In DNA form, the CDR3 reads TGTGCCAGTAGTATATGGAGGGTAACAGATACGCAGTATTTT.

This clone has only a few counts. The CDR3 DNA sequence: TGTGCCAGTAGCTACGTAGCCAGCGGGGAGCTGTTTTTT. It encodes CASSYVASGELFF. V is TRBV19 and J is TRBJ2-2; no clear D gene. Germline V gene data show CDR1 as LNHDA and CDR2 as SQIVND (reference sequence). The CDR3 length is 13 residues. Trimming removed 6 bases at V and 7 bases at J, with 12 bases between.

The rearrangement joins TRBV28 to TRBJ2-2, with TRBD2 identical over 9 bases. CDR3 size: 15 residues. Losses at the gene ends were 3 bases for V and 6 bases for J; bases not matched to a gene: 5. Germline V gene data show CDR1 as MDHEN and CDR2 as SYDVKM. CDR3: CASSFQAGGAGELFF. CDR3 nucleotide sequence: TGTGCCAGCAGTTTCCAAGCGGGGGGTGCCGGGGAGCTGTTTTTT.

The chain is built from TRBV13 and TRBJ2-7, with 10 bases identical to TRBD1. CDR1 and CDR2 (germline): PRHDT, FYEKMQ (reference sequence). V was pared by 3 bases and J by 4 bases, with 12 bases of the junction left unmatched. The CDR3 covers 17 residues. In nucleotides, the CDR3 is TGTGCCAGCAGCTTGGGATTTTCGGGACAGGGGTTGTACGAGCAGTACTTC. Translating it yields CASSLGFSGQGLYEQYF.

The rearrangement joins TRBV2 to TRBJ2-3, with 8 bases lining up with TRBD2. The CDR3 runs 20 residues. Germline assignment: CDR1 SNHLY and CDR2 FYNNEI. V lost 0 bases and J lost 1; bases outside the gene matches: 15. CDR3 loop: CASSEAEEAGGPEGTDTQYF. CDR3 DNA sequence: TGTGCCAGCAGTGAAGCGGAGGAGGCGGGAGGCCCGGAGGGCACAGATACGCAGTATTTT.

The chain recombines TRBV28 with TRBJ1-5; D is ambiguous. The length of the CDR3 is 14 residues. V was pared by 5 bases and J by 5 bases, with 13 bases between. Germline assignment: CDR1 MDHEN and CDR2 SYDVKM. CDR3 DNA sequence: TGTGCCAGCAGTCCCGTCTGGGGTTATCAGCCCCAGCATTTT. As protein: CASSPVWGYQPQHF. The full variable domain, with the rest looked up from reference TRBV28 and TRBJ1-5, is DVKVTQSSRYLVKRTGEKVFLECVQDMDHENMFWYRQDPGLGLRLIYFSYDVKMKEKGDIPEGYSVSREKKERFSLILESASTNQTSMYLCASSPVWGYQPQHFGDGTRLSIL.

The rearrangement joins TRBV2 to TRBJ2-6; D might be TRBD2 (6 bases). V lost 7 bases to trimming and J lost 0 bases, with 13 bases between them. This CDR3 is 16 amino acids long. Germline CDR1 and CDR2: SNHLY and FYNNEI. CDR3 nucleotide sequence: TGTGCCAGCACGGGCGGGAACCCCTCTGGGGCCAACGTCCTGACTTTC. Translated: CASTGGNPSGANVLTF.

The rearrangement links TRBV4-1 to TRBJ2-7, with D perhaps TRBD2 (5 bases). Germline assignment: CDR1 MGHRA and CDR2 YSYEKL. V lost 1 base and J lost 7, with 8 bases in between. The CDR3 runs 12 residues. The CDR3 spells CASSQGEKEQYF. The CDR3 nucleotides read TGCGCCAGCAGCCAAGGGGAGAAAGAGCAGTACTTC.

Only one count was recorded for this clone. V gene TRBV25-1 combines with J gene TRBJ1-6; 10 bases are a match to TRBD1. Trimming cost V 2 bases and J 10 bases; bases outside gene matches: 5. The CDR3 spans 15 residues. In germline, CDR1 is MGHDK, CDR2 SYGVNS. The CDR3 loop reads CASSERTGGYSPLHF. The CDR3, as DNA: TGTGCCAGCAGTGAAAGGACAGGGGGTTACTCACCCCTCCACTTT.